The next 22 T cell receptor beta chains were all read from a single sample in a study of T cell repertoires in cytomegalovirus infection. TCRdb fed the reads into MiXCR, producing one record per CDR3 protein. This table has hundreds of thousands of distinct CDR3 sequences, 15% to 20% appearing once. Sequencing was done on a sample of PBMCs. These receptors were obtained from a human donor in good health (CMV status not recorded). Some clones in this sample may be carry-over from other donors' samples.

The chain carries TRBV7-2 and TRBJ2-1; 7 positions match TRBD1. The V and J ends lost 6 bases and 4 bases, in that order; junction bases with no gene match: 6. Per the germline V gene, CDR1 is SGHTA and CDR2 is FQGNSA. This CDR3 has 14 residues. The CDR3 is CASRWGQKYNEQFF. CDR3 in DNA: TGTGCCAGCAGATGGGGACAGAAATACAATGAGCAGTTCTTC. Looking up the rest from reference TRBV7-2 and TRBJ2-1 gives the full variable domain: GAGVSQSPSNKVTEKGKDVELRCDPISGHTALYWYRQSLGQGLEFLIYFQGNSAPDKSGLPSDRFSAERTGGSVSTLTIQRTQQEDSAVYLCASRWGQKYNEQFFGPGTRLTVL.

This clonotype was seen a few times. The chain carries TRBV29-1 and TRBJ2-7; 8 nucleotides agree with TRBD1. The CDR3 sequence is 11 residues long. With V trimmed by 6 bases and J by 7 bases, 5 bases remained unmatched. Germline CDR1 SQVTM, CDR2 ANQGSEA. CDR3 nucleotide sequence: TGCAGCGTCCGGACAGGGAATGAGCAGTACTTC. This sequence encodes CSVRTGNEQYF.

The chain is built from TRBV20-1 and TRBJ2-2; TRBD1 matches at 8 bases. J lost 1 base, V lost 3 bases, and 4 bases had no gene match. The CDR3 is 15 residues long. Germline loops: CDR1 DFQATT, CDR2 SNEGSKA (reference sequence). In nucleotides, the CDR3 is TGCAGTGCTAGGCCCGGACAGGGGAACACCGGGGAGCTGTTTTTT. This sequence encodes CSARPGQGNTGELFF.

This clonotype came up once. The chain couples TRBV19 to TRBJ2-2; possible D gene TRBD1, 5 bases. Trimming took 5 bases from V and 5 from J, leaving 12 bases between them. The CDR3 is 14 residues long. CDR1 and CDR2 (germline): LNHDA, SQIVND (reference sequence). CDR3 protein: CASSPARGTGELFF. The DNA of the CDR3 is TGTGCCAGTAGTCCCGCTAGGGGTACCGGGGAGCTGTTTTTT. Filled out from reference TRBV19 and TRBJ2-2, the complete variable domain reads DGGITQSPKYLFRKEGQNVTLSCEQNLNHDAMYWYRQDPGQGLRLIYYSQIVNDFQKGDIAEGYSVSREKKESFPLTVTSAQKNPTAFYLCASSPARGTGELFFGEGSRLTVL.

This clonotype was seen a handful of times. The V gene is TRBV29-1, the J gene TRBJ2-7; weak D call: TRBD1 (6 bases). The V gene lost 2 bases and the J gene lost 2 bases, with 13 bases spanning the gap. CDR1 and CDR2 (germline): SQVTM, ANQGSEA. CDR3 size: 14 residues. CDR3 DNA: TGCAGCGTTGAATTAGGACAGCCGCCCTACGAGCAGTACTTC. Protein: CSVELGQPPYEQYF.

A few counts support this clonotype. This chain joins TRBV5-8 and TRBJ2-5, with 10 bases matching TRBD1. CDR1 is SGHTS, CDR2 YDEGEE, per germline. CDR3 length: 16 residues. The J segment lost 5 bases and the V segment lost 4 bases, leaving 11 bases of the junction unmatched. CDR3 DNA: TGTGCCAGCAGCCGCCCCGGGACAGGGGTGATGGAGACCCAGTACTTC. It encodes CASSRPGTGVMETQYF.

The DNA of the CDR3 is TGTGCCAGCAGCTCCCCCGGTGACACCTTC. This gives the protein CASSSPGDTF. The chain has TRBV7-9 and TRBJ1-2; D is unclear. The CDR3 runs 10 residues. Germline V lookup: CDR1 SEHNR, CDR2 FQNEAQ (reference sequence). The V end was cut by 4 bases, the J end by 12 bases, with 9 bases between.

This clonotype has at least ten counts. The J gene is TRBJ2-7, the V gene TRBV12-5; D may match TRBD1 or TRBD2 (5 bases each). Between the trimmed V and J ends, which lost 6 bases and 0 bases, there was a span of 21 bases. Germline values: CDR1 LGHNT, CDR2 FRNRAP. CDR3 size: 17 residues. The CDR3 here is CASGSRESGVDSYEQYF. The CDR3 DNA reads TGTGCTAGTGGCTCCAGGGAGTCAGGTGTAGACTCCTACGAGCAGTACTTC.

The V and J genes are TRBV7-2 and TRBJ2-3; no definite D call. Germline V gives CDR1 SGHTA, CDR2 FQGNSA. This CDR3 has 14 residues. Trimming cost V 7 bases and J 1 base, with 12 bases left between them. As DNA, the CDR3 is TGTGCCAGCACAAGACGGGCCGGCACAGATACGCAGTATTTT. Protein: CASTRRAGTDTQYF.

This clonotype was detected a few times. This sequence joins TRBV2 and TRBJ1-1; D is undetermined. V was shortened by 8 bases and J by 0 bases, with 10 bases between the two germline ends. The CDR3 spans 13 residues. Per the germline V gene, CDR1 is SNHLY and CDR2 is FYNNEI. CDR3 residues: CASGSDLNTEAFF. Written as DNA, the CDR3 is TGTGCCAGCGGCAGCGACTTGAACACTGAAGCTTTCTTT.

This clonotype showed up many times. The CDR3 sequence is CASSLIGGPNSGNTIYF. CDR3 sequence (DNA): TGTGCCAGCAGCTTAATCGGAGGCCCAAACTCTGGAAACACCATATATTTT. V gene TRBV7-2 combines with J gene TRBJ1-3; D gene uncertain. The germline gives CDR1 SGHTA, CDR2 FQGNSA. The CDR3 consists of 17 residues. Between the trimmed V and J ends, which lost 2 bases and 0 bases, there was a span of 14 bases. Variable domain in full (rest from reference TRBV7-2 and TRBJ1-3): GAGVSQSPSNKVTEKGKDVELRCDPISGHTALYWYRQSLGQGLEFLIYFQGNSAPDKSGLPSDRFSAERTGGSVSTLTIQRTQQEDSAVYLCASSLIGGPNSGNTIYFGEGSWLTVV.

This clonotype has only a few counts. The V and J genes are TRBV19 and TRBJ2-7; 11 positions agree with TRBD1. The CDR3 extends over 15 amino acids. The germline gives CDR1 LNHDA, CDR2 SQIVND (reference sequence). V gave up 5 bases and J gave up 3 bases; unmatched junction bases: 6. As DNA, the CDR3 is TGTGCCAGTAGTGGGGGACAGGGGGGAGGCTACGAGCAGTACTTC. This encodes CASSGGQGGGYEQYF.

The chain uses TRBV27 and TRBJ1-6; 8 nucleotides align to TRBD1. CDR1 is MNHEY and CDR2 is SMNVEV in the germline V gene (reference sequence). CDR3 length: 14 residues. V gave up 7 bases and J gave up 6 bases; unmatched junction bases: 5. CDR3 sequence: CASTMGQVNSPLHF. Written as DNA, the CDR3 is TGTGCCAGCACCATGGGACAGGTTAATTCACCCCTCCACTTT.

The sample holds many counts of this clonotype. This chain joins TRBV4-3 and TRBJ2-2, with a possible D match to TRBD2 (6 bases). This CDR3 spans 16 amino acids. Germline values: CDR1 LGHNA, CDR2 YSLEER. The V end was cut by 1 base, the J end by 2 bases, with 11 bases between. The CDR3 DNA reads TGCGCCAGCAGCCAAGTGACTAGTCGTAACACCGGGGAGCTGTTTTTT. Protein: CASSQVTSRNTGELFF.

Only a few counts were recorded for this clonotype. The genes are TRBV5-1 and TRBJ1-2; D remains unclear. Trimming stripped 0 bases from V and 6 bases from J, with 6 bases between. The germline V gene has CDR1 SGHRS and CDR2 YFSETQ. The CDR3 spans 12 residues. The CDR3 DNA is TGCGCCAGCAGCTTGGGAGGGAATGGCTACACCTTC. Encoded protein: CASSLGGNGYTF.

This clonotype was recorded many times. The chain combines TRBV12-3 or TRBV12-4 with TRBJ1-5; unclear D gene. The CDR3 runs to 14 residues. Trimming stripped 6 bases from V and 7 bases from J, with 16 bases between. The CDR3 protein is CASSFGRIPQPQHF. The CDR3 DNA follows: TGTGCCAGCAGCTTCGGTAGGATTCCCCAGCCCCAGCATTTT.

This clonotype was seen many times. The CDR3 DNA is TGTGCCAGCAGCTACGACAGGGTTTTCACTGAAGCTTTCTTT. Translating it yields CASSYDRVFTEAFF. The chain joins TRBV12-3 or TRBV12-4 to TRBJ1-1, with 7 positions matching TRBD1. This CDR3 contains 14 residues. J gave up 4 bases and V 6 bases, and 8 bases lay outside the gene matches.

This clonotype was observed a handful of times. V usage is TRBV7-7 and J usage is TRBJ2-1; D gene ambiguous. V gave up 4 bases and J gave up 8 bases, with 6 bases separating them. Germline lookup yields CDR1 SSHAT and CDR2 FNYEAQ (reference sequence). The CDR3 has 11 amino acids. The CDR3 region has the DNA TGTGCCAGCAGCTCGTTCTATGAGCAGTTCTTC. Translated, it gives CASSSFYEQFF.

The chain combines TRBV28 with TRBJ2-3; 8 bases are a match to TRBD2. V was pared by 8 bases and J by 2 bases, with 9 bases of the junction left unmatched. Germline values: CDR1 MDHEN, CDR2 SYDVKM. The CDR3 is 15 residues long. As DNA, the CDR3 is TGTGCCAGCTTTGCCAGCGGGGGATTCACAGATACGCAGTATTTT. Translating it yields CASFASGGFTDTQYF.

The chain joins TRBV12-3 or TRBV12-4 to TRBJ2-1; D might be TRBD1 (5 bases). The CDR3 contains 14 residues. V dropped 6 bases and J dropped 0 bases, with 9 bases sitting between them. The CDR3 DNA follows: TGTGCCAGCAGAGCAGGGAACTCCTACAATGAGCAGTTCTTC. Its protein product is CASRAGNSYNEQFF.

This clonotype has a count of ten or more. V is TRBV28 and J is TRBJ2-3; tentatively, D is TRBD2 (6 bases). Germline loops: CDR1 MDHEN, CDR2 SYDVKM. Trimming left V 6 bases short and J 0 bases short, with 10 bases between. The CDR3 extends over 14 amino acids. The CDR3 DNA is TGTGCCAGCAGACGGGGGACTAGCACAGATACGCAGTATTTT. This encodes CASRRGTSTDTQYF.

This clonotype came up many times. This CDR3 is CSAFTGGLYGYTF. The CDR3 coding sequence is TGCAGTGCTTTCACAGGGGGCCTCTATGGCTACACCTTC. The chain carries TRBV20-1 and TRBJ1-2, with 9 bases fitting TRBD1. Per the germline V gene, CDR1 is DFQATT and CDR2 is SNEGSKA (reference sequence). The V and J ends lost 5 bases and 4 bases, in that order; junction bases with no gene match: 5. The CDR3 consists of 13 residues.